The 27 T cell receptor beta chains presented below share a single source sample, sequenced in a study of long-term antiretroviral therapy in people with HIV. immunoSEQ v3.0 was run at survey level. TCRdb's copy holds only in-frame clones and misses some; the assay was immunoSEQ multiplex PCR. The data contain 25,000 or so clones, 78% of them singletons. The specimen was unsorted PBMCs, collected 1.5 years before starting antiretroviral therapy. These receptors were collected from a man younger than 35 with HIV.

The chain has TRBV5-6 and TRBJ1-1; a possible D gene is TRBD1 (5 bases). Germline CDR1 SGHDT, CDR2 YYEEEE. The CDR3 length is 17 residues. With 0 bases removed from V and 4 bases from J, the gap between germline ends came to 19 bases. CDR3 loop: CASSLVREWGRGTEAFF. The CDR3 DNA sequence: TGTGCCAGCAGCTTGGTGCGGGAATGGGGGAGAGGCACTGAAGCTTTCTTT. The full variable domain, rest sourced from reference TRBV5-6 and TRBJ1-1, is DAGVTQSPTHLIKTRGQQVTLRCSPKSGHDTVSWYQQALGQGPQFIFQYYEEEERQRGNFPDRFSGHQFPNYSSELNVNALLLGDSALYLCASSLVREWGRGTEAFFGQGTRLTVV.

This chain links TRBV7-9 with TRBJ2-6; D not resolved. The CDR3 runs to 14 residues. The germline V and J ends were trimmed by 10 bases and 0 bases, with 10 bases remaining between them. From germline, CDR1 is SEHNR and CDR2 FQNEAQ (reference sequence). CDR3 protein: CANPPYSGANVLTF. Written as DNA, the CDR3 is TGTGCCAACCCGCCCTACTCTGGGGCCAACGTCCTGACTTTC.

The rearrangement joins TRBV4-1 to TRBJ1-2; a possible D gene is TRBD1 (6 bases). This CDR3 is built from 16 residues. V lost 0 bases to trimming and J lost 4 bases, with 15 bases between them. Germline lookup yields CDR1 MGHRA and CDR2 YSYEKL. The CDR3 sequence is CASSQDPGDVGYGYTF. CDR3 bases: TGCGCCAGCAGCCAAGATCCAGGGGATGTGGGCTATGGCTACACCTTC.

The chain carries TRBV2 and TRBJ2-1, with TRBD1 matching over 9 bases. The J segment lost 9 bases and the V segment lost 0 bases, leaving 6 bases of the junction unmatched. This CDR3 comprises 15 residues. The germline CDR1 and CDR2 sequences are SNHLY and FYNNEI. The CDR3 DNA is TGTGCCAGCAGTGAAGCGCCGGGACAGGGATCTGAGCAGTTCTTC. Translation gives CASSEAPGQGSEQFF.

By its share, this clone is medium-sized. This rearrangement joins TRBV18 to TRBJ2-1; TRBD1 might be the D (5 bases). With 3 bases removed from V and 6 bases from J, the gap between germline ends came to 18 bases. CDR3 size: 16 residues. Germline-derived CDR1 and CDR2 are KGHSH and LQKENI. The CDR3 region has the DNA TGTGCCAGCTCACCCCGTGGGCAGGGTCTCCGCAATGAGCAGTTCTTC. Protein product: CASSPRGQGLRNEQFF.

This clone came up a few times. V usage is TRBV5-4 and J usage is TRBJ2-2; D may match TRBD1 or TRBD2 (6 bases each). Germline CDR1 reads SGHNT; CDR2 reads YYREEE (reference sequence). V lost 2 bases and J 1 base, leaving 15 bases between the germline ends. CDR3 length equals 17 residues. CDR3 loop: CASSFGLGGKNTGELFF. The CDR3 DNA reads TGTGCCAGCAGCTTCGGCCTGGGGGGCAAGAACACCGGGGAGCTGTTTTTT.

This sequence joins TRBV13 and TRBJ2-3, with 8 bases lining up with TRBD1. Trimming cost V 5 bases and J 1 base; bases outside gene matches: 5. Germline lookup yields CDR1 PRHDT and CDR2 FYEKMQ (reference sequence). The CDR3 extends over 15 amino acids. CDR3 sequence (DNA): TGTGCCAGCAGCACCGTACAGGGGGGCACAGATACGCAGTATTTT. Protein sequence: CASSTVQGGTDTQYF.

The chain employs TRBV7-9 and TRBJ2-7; the match to TRBD1 covers 11 bases. Germline trimming cut 6 bases from V and 6 bases from J; bases unmatched to any gene: 4. The CDR3 sequence is 13 residues long. Germline V gene sequence: CDR1 SEHNR, CDR2 FQNEAQ (reference sequence). CDR3: CASSGQGALEQYF. The CDR3, as DNA: TGTGCCAGCAGTGGACAGGGGGCGCTCGAGCAGTACTTC.

The count of this clone is one. The rearrangement joins TRBV29-1 to TRBJ2-2; D gene uncertain. The CDR3 is 13 amino acids. Trimming removed 4 bases at V and 4 bases at J, with 10 bases between. The germline gives CDR1 SQVTM, CDR2 ANQGSEA. The CDR3 coding sequence is TGCAGCGTTGGACGATGGTCCACCGGGGAGCTGTTTTTT. Protein sequence: CSVGRWSTGELFF.

With regard to this clone: The junction differs from germline at one of its ends, possibly a read error. This chain joins TRBV11-2 and TRBJ2-7, with 10 positions matching TRBD2. CDR1 and CDR2 (germline): SGHAT, FQNNGV. The CDR3 is 14 amino acids. CDR3 coding DNA: TGTGCCAGCAGTCAGGCGGCGAGCGGGGGGGCGAAGTTTTTC. Protein: CASSQAASGGAKFF.

The V call is TRBV9, the J call TRBJ2-5; the D gene is possibly TRBD2 (6 bases). Trimming stripped 0 bases from V and 1 base from J, with 7 bases between. The CDR3 runs to 14 residues. The V gene's germline CDR1 is SGDLS and CDR2 YYNGEE. This CDR3 is CASSVGTIQETQYF. CDR3 sequence (DNA): TGTGCCAGCAGCGTAGGGACTATCCAAGAGACCCAGTACTTC.

The V call is TRBV2, the J call TRBJ2-7; 7 bases line up with TRBD2. The CDR3 contains 13 residues. Unmatched junction bases numbered 10, after V lost 7 bases and J lost 7 bases. CDR1 and CDR2 (germline): SNHLY, FYNNEI. Here the CDR3 reads CASTSAGSPEQYF. The CDR3 DNA follows: TGTGCCAGCACGTCAGCGGGATCACCAGAGCAGTACTTC.

This sequence joins TRBV6-6 and TRBJ1-5, with 7 bases aligning to TRBD1. V lost 5 bases to trimming and J lost 7 bases; unmatched junction nucleotides: 8. The germline CDR1 and CDR2 sequences are MNHNY and SVGAGI (reference sequence). The CDR3 covers 14 residues. CDR3 DNA sequence: TGTGCCAGCAGTCCGAAGGGGGCAGGCCAGCCCCAGCATTTT. This codes for CASSPKGAGQPQHF.

This clone has only a few counts. The V gene is TRBV20-1, the J gene TRBJ1-4; D gene unclear. Per germline, CDR1 DFQATT and CDR2 SNEGSKA (reference sequence). The CDR3 runs to 11 residues. V lost 0 bases, J lost 9 bases, and 5 bases lay in between. CDR3 amino acids: CSAREGKKLFF. CDR3 nucleotide sequence: TGCAGTGCTAGAGAGGGAAAAAAACTGTTTTTT.

The chain employs TRBV7-9 and TRBJ1-3; D gene unclear. Deletions cut 3 bases from V and 0 bases from J, with 15 bases between. The germline V gene has CDR1 SEHNR and CDR2 FQNEAQ (reference sequence). The CDR3 is 17 amino acids. The CDR3 spells CASSFIWQEGSGNTIYF. As DNA, the CDR3 is TGTGCCAGCAGCTTTATTTGGCAGGAAGGCTCTGGAAACACCATATATTTT.

This clone was counted a few times. The rearrangement links TRBV14 to TRBJ2-1; D remains ambiguous. Germline loops: CDR1 SGHDN, CDR2 FVKESK. Trimming left V 2 bases short and J 4 bases short, with 12 bases between. CDR3 size: 15 residues. Here the CDR3 DNA reads TGTGCCAGCAGCCAAAAGGCTTTTGGGTACAATGAGCAGTTCTTC. Protein: CASSQKAFGYNEQFF.

In DNA form, the CDR3 reads TGTGCCAGCAGCGTGGGCGGGGGGACACTTCTTCGATCTGGGGCCAACGTCCTGACTTTC. Residues: CASSVGGGTLLRSGANVLTF. The genes are TRBV9 and TRBJ2-6, with TRBD2 identical over 8 bases. V dropped 2 bases and J dropped 1; count of bases not matched to a gene: 14. The germline gives CDR1 SGDLS, CDR2 YYNGEE. The CDR3 has 20 residues.

This chain connects TRBV7-9 to TRBJ1-1, with D tentatively TRBD1 (6 bases). The V gene lost 5 bases and the J gene lost 5 bases, with 21 bases spanning the gap. This CDR3 has 16 residues. CDR1 is SEHNR and CDR2 is FQNEAQ in the germline V gene (reference sequence). The chain's CDR3 is CASSPGTPQRVTEAFF. DNA of the CDR3: TGTGCCAGCAGCCCGGGGACACCCCAGAGGGTTACTGAAGCTTTCTTT.

Judged by abundance, this clone is medium-sized. This chain joins TRBV21-1 and TRBJ1-5; TRBD1, as called in the table, went unchecked against the DNA. TRBV21-1 is shown as a pseudogene. The CDR3 has 17 residues. CDR3: CASSLRSGTGDNQPQHF. DNA of the CDR3: TGTGCCAGCAGCTTACGCTCCGGGACAGGAGACAATCAGCCCCAGCATTTT.

The chain couples TRBV5-4 to TRBJ1-2; no definite D call. Trimming stripped 4 bases from V and 4 bases from J, with 17 bases between. The CDR3 runs 15 residues. Germline lookup yields CDR1 SGHNT and CDR2 YYREEE (reference sequence). The CDR3 DNA reads TGTGCCAGCAGCCCTGGAGGAGCGCAGACCTATGGCTACACCTTC. This translates into CASSPGGAQTYGYTF.

The chain is built from TRBV5-4 and TRBJ2-5, with 9 bases fitting TRBD2. The tail of the sequence fits TRBJ2-7 better, so the J call may be wrong. The CDR3 runs 15 residues. Germline assignment: CDR1 SGHNT and CDR2 YYREEE (reference sequence). CDR3 DNA sequence: TGTGCCAGCAGCTATGTGACTAGCGGAACATACGAGCAGTACTTC. Translating it yields CASSYVTSGTYEQYF.

The rearrangement links TRBV19 to TRBJ1-5; no reliable D call. The CDR3 loop spans 13 amino acids. CDR1 is LNHDA, CDR2 SQIVND, per germline (reference sequence). Trimming shortened V by 8 bases and J by 2 bases, and 10 bases separated the two germline ends. CDR3 sequence reads: CASSVIGNQPQHF. The CDR3 nucleotides are TGTGCCAGTTCTGTGATCGGCAATCAGCCCCAGCATTTT.

This chain links TRBV7-9 with TRBJ2-1; possibly TRBD1 or TRBD2 for D (5 bases each). The V end lost 5 bases, the J end lost 0 bases, and 14 bases lay between the germline ends. Germline lookup yields CDR1 SEHNR and CDR2 FQNEAQ (reference sequence). The CDR3 loop spans 16 amino acids. CDR3 DNA sequence: TGTGCCAGCAGCAAAAAAGAGGGGATCTCCTACAATGAGCAGTTCTTC. Translated: CASSKKEGISYNEQFF.

The V call is TRBV27, the J call TRBJ2-5; no clear D gene. Germline values: CDR1 MNHEY, CDR2 SMNVEV (reference sequence). CDR3 length: 14 amino acids. V lost 0 bases, J lost 9 bases, and 14 bases lay in between. The CDR3 DNA reads as TGTGCCAGCAGTTTATCCGGATCGATTTGGGCCCAGTACTTC. The encoded protein is CASSLSGSIWAQYF.

The chain recombines TRBV2 with TRBJ1-1, with TRBD1 matching 8 bases. Unmatched junction bases numbered 7, after V lost 5 bases and J lost 5 bases. The CDR3 covers 14 residues. Germline assignment: CDR1 SNHLY and CDR2 FYNNEI. CDR3 amino acids: CASSQDRGMTEAFF. DNA of the CDR3: TGTGCCAGCAGTCAAGACAGGGGTATGACTGAAGCTTTCTTT. Drawing the rest from reference TRBV2 and TRBJ1-1, the complete variable domain is EPEVTQTPSHQVTQMGQEVILRCVPISNHLYFYWYRQILGQKVEFLVSFYNNEISEKSEIFDDQFSVERPDGSNFTLKIRSTKLEDSAMYFCASSQDRGMTEAFFGQGTRLTVV.

This sequence joins TRBV7-3 and TRBJ1-2; 9 bases agree with TRBD1. The CDR3 extends over 17 amino acids. Per germline, CDR1 SGHTA and CDR2 FQGTGA. V lost 0 bases, J lost 8 bases, and 13 bases stayed unmatched. The CDR3 coding sequence is TGTGCCAGCAGCTTAACAGACGGCCCGGGACAGGGAGGCGGCTACACCTTC. Translated, it gives CASSLTDGPGQGGGYTF.

The chain joins TRBV4-3 to TRBJ2-2; D could derive from TRBD1 or TRBD2 (5 bases each). Germline CDR1 LGHNA, CDR2 YSLEER. V shed 4 bases and J shed 6 bases, with 12 bases lying between them. CDR3 length equals 14 residues. The CDR3 DNA sequence: TGCGCCAGCAGCCCATTGAGGGGAGCCGGGGAGCTGTTTTTT. This encodes CASSPLRGAGELFF.